The rows below give T cell receptor beta chains drawn from one sample of a study of blood T cell repertoires in COVID-19. The method was immunoSEQ multiplex PCR; TCRdb's version includes in-frame clones alone and lacks a portion of them. Of 130,000 or so clones listed, around 84% are singletons. The sequenced sample was peripheral blood. The receptors originated from a woman aged 60-75 years with acute or convalescent COVID-19. Both conserved end residues are part of each CDR3. Each record gives: V gene, CDR3 length, J gene, D gene, clone size, CDR3 protein, CDR3 DNA. The D gene is left open where the match is weak. The size of a clone is reported for some rows only, either as once, few or many, or as a class for expanded clones.

>TRBV5-5|14|TRBJ2-7|-|-
CASSLGTDMGEQYF
TGTGCCAGCAGCTTGGGGACGGACATGGGCGAGCAGTACTTC
>TRBV9|17|TRBJ2-3|-|-
CASSVDLQGKSADTQYF
TGTGCCAGCAGCGTAGATCTACAGGGTAAGTCCGCAGATACGCAGTATTTT
>TRBV5-6|14|TRBJ2-5|-|-
CASSEQEAYETQYF
TGTGCCAGCAGCGAACAGGAAGCCTACGAGACCCAGTACTTC
>TRBV7-6|15|TRBJ2-1|TRBD2|once
CASSLARGGLYEQFF
TGTGCCAGCAGCTTAGCACGGGGGGGCCTCTATGAGCAGTTCTTC
>TRBV5-1|15|TRBJ2-1|TRBD2|-
CASSTGLAGYNEQFF
TGCGCCAGCAGCACGGGACTAGCGGGATACAATGAGCAGTTCTTC
>TRBV15|15|TRBJ1-1|-|-
CATSRDTAGYTEAFF
TGTGCCACCAGCAGAGATACGGCGGGTTACACTGAAGCTTTCTTT
>TRBV19|16|TRBJ2-6|-|once
CASTKGAGSGANVLTF
TGTGCCAGTACAAAGGGAGCGGGCTCTGGGGCCAACGTCCTGACTTTC
>TRBV6-4|16|TRBJ1-6|TRBD1|-
CASRKTGVGDGSPLHF
TGTGCCAGCAGGAAGACAGGGGTCGGGGATGGGTCACCCCTCCACTTT
>TRBV20-1|11|TRBJ2-3|-|-
CSAYSSDTQYF
TGCAGTGCTTACAGTTCAGATACGCAGTATTTT
>TRBV5-1|15|TRBJ1-2|TRBD1|-
CASSLGTGNVYGYTF
TGCGCCAGCAGCTTGGGGACAGGGAACGTCTATGGCTACACCTTC
>TRBV7-2|10|TRBJ1-5|-|-
CASPPRPQHF
TGTGCCAGCCCTCCGAGGCCCCAGCATTTT
>TRBV19|16|TRBJ2-1|-|many
CASSITADSSYNEQFF
TGTGCCAGTAGTATAACCGCCGACAGTTCCTACAATGAGCAGTTCTTC
>TRBV15|14|TRBJ2-2|-|-
CATSRDRGTGELFF
TGTGCCACCAGCAGAGATAGGGGAACCGGGGAGCTGTTTTTT
>TRBV7-9|14|TRBJ2-5|TRBD2|once
CASSVPRGRETQYF
TGTGCCAGCAGCGTCCCGCGGGGGAGGGAGACCCAGTACTTC
>TRBV6-5|13|TRBJ2-3|-|-
CASKSGGTDTQYF
TGTGCCAGCAAGTCCGGGGGCACAGATACGCAGTATTTT
>TRBV28|13|TRBJ2-7|TRBD2|-
CASTSGVYYEQYF
TGTGCCAGCACTAGCGGGGTTTACTACGAGCAGTACTTC
>TRBV4-1|14|TRBJ1-6|-|few
CASSLQLRDSPLHF
TGCGCCAGCAGCCTACAACTCAGGGATTCACCCCTCCACTTT
>TRBV6-6|13|TRBJ2-1|TRBD2|-
CASSYRGEHEQFF
TGTGCCAGCAGTTACCGGGGGGAACATGAGCAGTTCTTC
>TRBV29-1|15|TRBJ2-1|TRBD2|-
CSVDVAGGSYNEQFF
TGCAGCGTTGATGTAGCGGGGGGATCCTACAATGAGCAGTTCTTC
>TRBV7-2|12|TRBJ1-3|-|once
CASSPGGNTIYF
TGTGCCAGCAGCCCCGGGGGGAACACCATATATTTT
>TRBV4-1|16|TRBJ2-2|TRBD1|-
CASSQGGTVNTGELFF
TGCGCCAGCAGCCAAGGGGGGACAGTGAACACCGGGGAGCTGTTTTTT
>TRBV7-3|14|TRBJ2-2|TRBD1|-
CATGQGRGTGELFF
TGTGCCACAGGACAGGGAAGAGGGACCGGGGAGCTGTTTTTT
>TRBV9|15|TRBJ2-5|TRBD1|-
CASSLNWDSQETQYF
TGTGCCAGCAGCCTGAATTGGGACAGCCAAGAGACCCAGTACTTC
>TRBV6-1|17|TRBJ1-2|TRBD1|-
CASSEAWGQSPNYGYTF
TGTGCCAGCAGTGAAGCCTGGGGACAGAGCCCTAACTATGGCTACACCTTC
>TRBV7-9|14|TRBJ1-2|-|-
CASSQVQGNYGYTF
TGTGCCAGCAGTCAAGTCCAGGGGAACTATGGCTACACCTTC
>TRBV28|16|TRBJ2-3|-|-
CASSFIQGVWTDTQYF
TGTGCCAGCAGTTTCATACAGGGTGTATGGACAGATACGCAGTATTTT
>TRBV7-9|13|TRBJ1-2|-|few
CASSSTGIYGYTF
TGTGCCAGCAGCTCAACAGGGATCTATGGCTACACCTTC
>TRBV14|13|TRBJ1-1|-|-
CASSQVSQFEAFF
TGTGCCAGCAGCCAAGTTTCACAGTTTGAAGCTTTCTTT
>TRBV7-2|15|TRBJ1-5|-|-
CASSLAGQFNQPQHF
TGTGCCAGCAGCTTAGCGGGGCAATTCAATCAGCCCCAGCATTTT
>TRBV21-1|18|TRBJ1-1|-|-
CASSPRPGTGVFWTEAFF
TGTGCCAGCAGCCCCCGGCCGGGGACAGGGGTGTTTTGGACTGAAGCTTTCTTT
>TRBV20-1|11|TRBJ2-1|-|-
CSAFLRNEQFF
TGCAGTGCTTTCCTGCGCAATGAGCAGTTCTTC
>TRBV2|11|TRBJ1-2|TRBD1|few
CARQGARGYTF
TGTGCCAGACAGGGGGCTCGCGGCTACACCTTC
>TRBV7-9|15|TRBJ1-2|-|-
CASSLEQGLNYGYTF
TGTGCCAGCAGCTTAGAGCAGGGTCTTAACTATGGCTACACCTTC
>TRBV24-1|13|TRBJ2-5|-|-
CATRGEVRETQYF
TGTGCCACCAGGGGGGAGGTTCGGGAGACCCAGTACTTC
>TRBV28|15|TRBJ2-3|TRBD2|-
CASSPTSGGRISQYF
TGTGCCAGCAGTCCCACTAGCGGGGGGAGGATTTCGCAGTATTTT
>TRBV29-1|14|TRBJ2-1|TRBD2|-
CSAVPLGLAGEQFF
TGCAGCGCTGTACCCCTGGGACTAGCGGGGGAGCAGTTCTTC
>TRBV7-3|13|TRBJ2-7|-|once
CASSPGRGSEQYF
TGTGCCAGCAGCCCAGGGCGGGGCAGCGAGCAGTACTTC
>TRBV5-4|15|TRBJ1-5|-|-
CASSFGGKGNQPQHF
TGTGCCAGCAGCTTTGGGGGCAAGGGCAATCAGCCCCAGCATTTT
>TRBV30|13|TRBJ2-7|-|few
CAWKEDTHYEQYF
TGTGCCTGGAAAGAGGACACCCACTACGAGCAGTACTTC
>TRBV4-1|17|TRBJ2-1|-|-
CASSQVDLGFRDNEQFF
TGCGCCAGCAGCCAAGTGGATTTGGGTTTTCGGGACAATGAGCAGTTCTTC
>TRBV5-8|15|TRBJ2-2|TRBD1|once
CASSRRQGTTGELFF
TGTGCCAGCAGCCGACGACAGGGTACCACCGGGGAGCTGTTTTTT
>TRBV12-3/TRBV12-4|12|TRBJ2-7|-|-
CATPARVHEQYF
TGTGCCACCCCCGCGAGGGTCCACGAGCAGTACTTC
>TRBV24-1|15|TRBJ1-1|TRBD1|-
CATSADREEDTEAFF
TGTGCCACCAGTGCCGACAGGGAGGAGGACACTGAAGCTTTCTTT
>TRBV18|13|TRBJ1-1|-|many
CASSPQLNTEAFF
TGTGCCAGCTCACCACAGCTGAACACTGAAGCTTTCTTT
>TRBV12-2|10|TRBJ2-4|-|-
CASRPGRFHF
TGTGCAAGTCGCCCCGGGAGGTTCCACTTC
>TRBV12-3/TRBV12-4|13|TRBJ2-3|TRBD1|-
CASSIRTGSTQYF
TGTGCCAGCAGTATCCGGACAGGGTCAACGCAGTATTTT
>TRBV3-1/TRBV3-2|16|TRBJ2-3|TRBD2|-
CASSQKRGGFYDTQYF
TGTGCCAGCAGCCAAAAGCGGGGAGGCTTTTATGATACGCAGTATTTT
>TRBV10-2|15|TRBJ2-1|TRBD2|-
CASSEPSGGGNEQFF
TGCGCCAGCAGTGAGCCTAGCGGGGGGGGTAATGAGCAGTTCTTC
>TRBV28|18|TRBJ1-1|TRBD1|-
CASSLVWGTGSIDTEAFF
TGTGCCAGCAGTTTAGTTTGGGGGACAGGTTCGATAGACACTGAAGCTTTCTTT
>TRBV27|15|TRBJ1-1|-|-
CASSLAGNSYTEAFF
TGTGCCAGCAGTTTAGCCGGGAATTCATACACTGAAGCTTTCTTT
>TRBV28|14|TRBJ2-7|-|once
CASAWFRHSYEQYF
TGTGCCAGCGCATGGTTCAGACACTCCTACGAGCAGTACTTC
>TRBV4-1|18|TRBJ1-6|TRBD1|few
CASSQLGARGPVGSPLHF
TGCGCCAGCAGCCAACTGGGGGCCAGGGGGCCCGTAGGTTCACCCCTCCACTTT
>TRBV7-8|11|TRBJ2-1|-|-
CASGPNVEQFF
TGTGCCAGCGGCCCCAATGTTGAGCAGTTCTTC
>TRBV19|16|TRBJ2-1|TRBD1|-
CASSIGAGGSYNEQFF
TGTGCCAGTAGTATAGGAGCAGGGGGCTCCTACAATGAGCAGTTCTTC
>TRBV7-6|15|TRBJ2-1|TRBD2|-
CASSSSGDSYNEQFF
TGTGCCAGCAGCTCGAGCGGGGACTCCTACAATGAGCAGTTCTTC
>TRBV10-3|16|TRBJ1-1|TRBD1|-
CAIRGQGQGADTEAFF
TGTGCCATCCGGGGACAGGGGCAGGGAGCGGACACTGAAGCTTTCTTT
>TRBV11-3|13|TRBJ2-7|TRBD1|-
CASSLPGGVEQYF
TGTGCCAGCAGCTTGCCAGGGGGAGTCGAGCAGTACTTC
>TRBV18|15|TRBJ2-1|TRBD2|-
CASSLLAGGQNEQFF
TGTGCCAGCTCATTACTAGCGGGGGGGCAAAATGAGCAGTTCTTC
>TRBV4-2|18|TRBJ2-1|TRBD2|-
CASSQATLAGLTYNEQFF
TGTGCCAGCAGCCAAGCTACTCTAGCGGGCCTAACCTACAATGAGCAGTTCTTC